Below are 17 T cell receptor beta chains sequenced from a single sample in a study of cytomegalovirus exposure and HLA in healthy donors. The PCR used 60 Vbeta and 13 Jbeta primers. Assay used: immunoSEQ multiplex PCR; TCRdb lists only in-frame clones, some missing. The sample shows more than 85,000 clones, roughly 76% of them seen only once. Sequenced sample: PBMCs. These TCRs come from a female donor in good health and CMV-seronegative.

This clone was recorded only once. The rearrangement joins TRBV7-2 to TRBJ1-5; TRBD1 agrees at 11 bases. Per germline, CDR1 SGHTA and CDR2 FQGNSA. The CDR3 has 15 amino acids. The junction had 7 bases not matched to a gene; V was cut back by 5 bases and J by 7 bases. The CDR3 spells CASSPGQGVSQPQHF. CDR3 DNA: TGTGCCAGCAGCCCGGGACAGGGGGTAAGCCAGCCCCAGCATTTT.

The rearrangement joins TRBV11-3 to TRBJ2-2; unclear D gene. In germline, CDR1 is SGHNT, CDR2 YENEEA. The CDR3 contains 17 residues. V shed 5 bases and J shed 6 bases, with 22 bases lying between them. The CDR3 spells CASSPGWRLPSSGELFF. The CDR3 DNA sequence: TGTGCCAGCAGCCCTGGGTGGAGACTTCCGTCCTCCGGGGAGCTGTTTTTT.

This chain connects TRBV2 to TRBJ1-1; no clear D. CDR1 is SNHLY, CDR2 FYNNEI, per germline. The CDR3 extends over 13 amino acids. Trimming left V 5 bases short and J 4 bases short, with 11 bases between. The chain's CDR3 is CASSSPTGTEAFF. CDR3 nucleotide sequence: TGTGCCAGCAGTAGTCCTACGGGCACTGAAGCTTTCTTT.

The rearrangement links TRBV30 to TRBJ1-2; 8 positions match TRBD1. The CDR3 loop spans 15 amino acids. Germline loops: CDR1 GTSNPN, CDR2 SVGIG (reference sequence). After removal of 2 bases from V and 4 bases from J, the junction contained 9 bases not matched to a gene. The CDR3 DNA reads TGTGCCTGGAGTACCCCGGCCCAGGGGGCCTATGGCTACACCTTC. This encodes CAWSTPAQGAYGYTF.

This clone was seen ten or more times. This chain connects TRBV6-5 to TRBJ1-2, with 8 bases identical to TRBD1. Looked up from germline, CDR1 is MNHEY and CDR2 is SVGAGI. CDR3 length: 13 amino acids. The J segment lost 3 bases and the V segment lost 6 bases, leaving 3 bases of the junction unmatched. CDR3 sequence reads: CASSLQGDYGYTF. The CDR3 nucleotides read TGTGCCAGCAGCCTACAGGGGGACTATGGCTACACCTTC.

This clone showed up just a few times. This chain links TRBV2 with TRBJ1-1; D might be TRBD1 (6 bases). V lost 3 bases, J lost 4 bases, and 12 bases lay in between. CDR1 SNHLY and CDR2 FYNNEI come from the germline V gene. This CDR3 is built from 14 residues. The CDR3 DNA reads as TGTGCCAGCAGTGATAGACAGGCGGGCACTGAAGCTTTCTTT. This encodes CASSDRQAGTEAFF.

The rearrangement uses TRBV25-1 and TRBJ2-2; D is possibly TRBD2 (6 bases). Germline V lookup: CDR1 MGHDK, CDR2 SYGVNS. The CDR3 totals 15 residues. Trimming cost V 3 bases and J 5 bases, with 13 bases left between them. In DNA form, the CDR3 reads TGTGCCAGCAGTGAGGTCGTCAGCGGGACCGGGGAGCTGTTTTTT. This encodes CASSEVVSGTGELFF.

This chain links TRBV7-9 with TRBJ2-2, with TRBD1 identical over 7 bases. Germline V gene lookup returns CDR1 SEHNR and CDR2 FQNEAQ (reference sequence). J gave up 5 bases and V 1 base, and 4 bases lay outside the gene matches. The CDR3 loop spans 15 amino acids. The CDR3: CASSLGDSPTGELFF. CDR3 bases: TGTGCCAGCAGCTTAGGGGACAGCCCTACCGGGGAGCTGTTTTTT.

This clone has only one observation. This chain connects TRBV6-1 to TRBJ2-7; 9 bases map to TRBD1. With V trimmed by 4 bases and J by 3 bases, 7 bases remained unmatched. Germline values: CDR1 MNHNS, CDR2 SASEGT. The CDR3 has 15 amino acids. CDR3 sequence (DNA): TGTGCCAGCAGTGGAGGGGGGACAGGGATCTACGAGCAGTACTTC. Encoded protein: CASSGGGTGIYEQYF.

The gene calls are TRBV7-9 and TRBJ1-2, with 11 bases fitting TRBD1. This CDR3 has 13 residues. Germline loops: CDR1 SEHNR, CDR2 FQNEAQ (reference sequence). J gave up 8 bases and V 5 bases, and 4 bases lay outside the gene matches. DNA of the CDR3: TGTGCCAGCAGCCTCGGGACAGGGGGAGGCTACACCTTC. Translating it yields CASSLGTGGGYTF.

The chain carries TRBV11-2 and TRBJ1-2, with D perhaps TRBD1 (6 bases). This CDR3 region has 14 residues. Between the trimmed V and J ends, which lost 5 bases and 4 bases, there was a span of 14 bases. The germline V gene encodes CDR1 SGHAT and CDR2 FQNNGV. The CDR3 region is CASSPRGGLYGYTF. CDR3 sequence (DNA): TGTGCCAGCAGCCCCCGTGGGGGCCTCTATGGCTACACCTTC.

The V call is TRBV6-5, the J call TRBJ1-2; 7 bases are a match to TRBD1. The germline CDR1 and CDR2 sequences are MNHEY and SVGAGI. V lost 2 bases and J lost 4; bases outside the gene matches: 1. The CDR3 extends over 13 amino acids. The CDR3 loop reads CASSYGQVYGYTF. The DNA for the CDR3 is TGTGCCAGCAGTTACGGACAGGTCTATGGCTACACCTTC.

V usage is TRBV2 and J usage is TRBJ1-1, with 7 bases lining up with TRBD1. The junction had 14 bases not matched to a gene; V was cut back by 6 bases and J by 7 bases. CDR3 length: 15 amino acids. Germline V lookup: CDR1 SNHLY, CDR2 FYNNEI. This CDR3 reads CASRKTGTEQGEAFF. CDR3 nucleotides: TGTGCCAGCAGAAAAACCGGGACAGAACAAGGTGAAGCTTTCTTT.

The chain recombines TRBV6-6 with TRBJ1-3; TRBD1 agrees at 8 bases. Per the germline V gene, CDR1 is MNHNY and CDR2 is SVGAGI (reference sequence). The CDR3 length is 15 residues. The ends lost 7 bases at V and 0 bases at J; junction bases unmatched: 5. The CDR3 DNA sequence: TGTGCCAGCACCAAACAGGGGGGCTCTGGAAACACCATATATTTT. This codes for CASTKQGGSGNTIYF.

Points on this clone: The junction does not match germline at one end; this may be a read error. Different DNA sequences within this sample yield the same CDR3. The chain joins TRBV6-5 to TRBJ1-1, with a possible D match to TRBD1 (6 bases). Germline V lookup: CDR1 MNHEY, CDR2 SVGAGI. The CDR3 totals 14 residues. Written as DNA, the CDR3 is TGTGCCAGCAGTTATCTAGACAGGAACACTGAGGCTTTCTTT. Residues: CASSYLDRNTEAFF.

This chain uses TRBV4-1 with TRBJ2-5; D perhaps matches TRBD1 (5 bases). V was pared by 3 bases and J by 4 bases, with 12 bases between. CDR3 size: 14 residues. Germline values: CDR1 MGHRA, CDR2 YSYEKL. The CDR3 coding sequence is TGCGCCAGCAGCCAGGCAGGGTTGAGAGAGACCCAGTACTTC. This encodes CASSQAGLRETQYF.

The chain uses TRBV27 and TRBJ2-7; 7 bases map to TRBD2. Germline trimming cut 6 bases from V and 6 bases from J; bases unmatched to any gene: 11. CDR3 length: 14 amino acids. CDR1 is MNHEY, CDR2 SMNVEV, per germline (reference sequence). This CDR3 reads CASSPGLVRREQYF. The CDR3, as DNA: TGTGCCAGCAGCCCAGGACTAGTTCGTCGCGAGCAGTACTTC.